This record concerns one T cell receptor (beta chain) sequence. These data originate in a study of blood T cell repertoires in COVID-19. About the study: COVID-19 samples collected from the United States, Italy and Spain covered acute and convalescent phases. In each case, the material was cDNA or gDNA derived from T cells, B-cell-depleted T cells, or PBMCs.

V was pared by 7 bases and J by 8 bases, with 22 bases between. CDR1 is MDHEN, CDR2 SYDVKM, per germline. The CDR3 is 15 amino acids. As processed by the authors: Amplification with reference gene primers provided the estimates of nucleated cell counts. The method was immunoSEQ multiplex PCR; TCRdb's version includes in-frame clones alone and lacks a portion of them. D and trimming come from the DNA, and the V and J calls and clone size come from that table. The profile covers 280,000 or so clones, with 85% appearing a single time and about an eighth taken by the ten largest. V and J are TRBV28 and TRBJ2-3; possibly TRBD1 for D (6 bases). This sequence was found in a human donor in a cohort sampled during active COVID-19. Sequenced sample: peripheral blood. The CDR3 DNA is TGTGCCAGCACTACTATCAGGGGCGGAGTAGGTACGCAGTATTTT. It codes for CASTTIRGGVGTQYF.